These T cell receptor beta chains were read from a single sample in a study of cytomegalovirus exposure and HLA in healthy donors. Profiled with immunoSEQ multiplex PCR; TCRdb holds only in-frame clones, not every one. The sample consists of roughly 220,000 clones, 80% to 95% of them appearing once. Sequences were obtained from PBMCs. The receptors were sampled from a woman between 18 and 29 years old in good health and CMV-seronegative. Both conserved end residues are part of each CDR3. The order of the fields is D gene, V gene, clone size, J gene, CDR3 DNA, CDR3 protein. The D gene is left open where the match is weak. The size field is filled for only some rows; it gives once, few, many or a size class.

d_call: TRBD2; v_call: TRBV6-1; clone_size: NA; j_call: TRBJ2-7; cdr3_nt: TGTGCCAGCAGGCTAGCGGACTCCTACGAGCAGTACTTC; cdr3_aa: CASRLADSYEQYF
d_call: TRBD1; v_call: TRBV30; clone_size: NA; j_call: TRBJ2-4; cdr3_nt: TGTGCCTGGAGTGTACAGGGGCAAAACATTCAGTACTTC; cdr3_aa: CAWSVQGQNIQYF
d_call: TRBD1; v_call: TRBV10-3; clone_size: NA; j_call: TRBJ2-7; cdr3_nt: TGTGCCATCAGTGAGTCACGGACAGGGGGCGATTACGAGCAGTACTTC; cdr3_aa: CAISESRTGGDYEQYF
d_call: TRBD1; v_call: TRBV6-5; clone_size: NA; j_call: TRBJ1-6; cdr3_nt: TGTGCCAGCAGCCCACAGGGGGAATCACCCCTCCACTTT; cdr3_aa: CASSPQGESPLHF
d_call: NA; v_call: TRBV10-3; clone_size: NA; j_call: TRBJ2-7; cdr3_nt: TGTGCCATCACCATTATAAGGACAGGAGGGCGCTACGAGCAGTACTTC; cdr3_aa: CAITIIRTGGRYEQYF
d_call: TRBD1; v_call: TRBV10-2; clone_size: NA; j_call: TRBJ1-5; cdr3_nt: TGCGCCAGCAGTAGGACAGGGGGCCAGCCCCAGCATTTT; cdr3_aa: CASSRTGGQPQHF
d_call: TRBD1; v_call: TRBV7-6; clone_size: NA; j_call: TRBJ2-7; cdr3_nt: TGTGCCAGCAGCTTGGGAGACAGGGGAATTGGGTCCTACGAGCAGTACTTC; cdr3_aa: CASSLGDRGIGSYEQYF
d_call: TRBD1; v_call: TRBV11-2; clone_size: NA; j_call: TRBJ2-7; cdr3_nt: TGTGCCAGCAGCTTCTATGGTGCAGGGGGCCCTGGGGTCGAGCAGTACTTC; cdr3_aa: CASSFYGAGGPGVEQYF
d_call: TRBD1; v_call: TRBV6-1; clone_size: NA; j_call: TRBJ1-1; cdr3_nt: TGTGCCAGCAGCCAACGACAGGGAGACACTGAAGCTTTCTTT; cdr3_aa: CASSQRQGDTEAFF
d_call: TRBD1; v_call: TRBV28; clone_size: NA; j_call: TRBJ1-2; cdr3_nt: TGTGCCAGCAGTCTCAGGGGGACCTATGGCTACACCTTC; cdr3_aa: CASSLRGTYGYTF
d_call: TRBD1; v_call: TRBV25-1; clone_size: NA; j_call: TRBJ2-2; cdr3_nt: TGTGCCAGCAGTATCACAGGGGACACCGGGGAGCTGTTTTTT; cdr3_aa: CASSITGDTGELFF
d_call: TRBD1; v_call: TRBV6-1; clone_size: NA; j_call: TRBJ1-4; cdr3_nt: TGTGCCAGCAGACAGGGGGTTGCAACTAATGAAAAACTGTTTTTT; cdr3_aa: CASRQGVATNEKLFF
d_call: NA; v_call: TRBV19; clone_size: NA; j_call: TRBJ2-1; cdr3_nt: TGTGCCAGTGGACAGAACCCCTACAATGAGCAGTTCTTC; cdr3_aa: CASGQNPYNEQFF
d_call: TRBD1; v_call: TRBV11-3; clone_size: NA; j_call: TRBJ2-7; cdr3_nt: TGTGCCAGCAGCTTAGACAGGGGGCCCTACGAGCAGTACTTC; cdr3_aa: CASSLDRGPYEQYF
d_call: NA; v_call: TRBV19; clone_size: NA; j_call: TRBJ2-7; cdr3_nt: TGTGCCAGTAGTGAAGTCGGGGGTCCCTACGAGCAGTACTTC; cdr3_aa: CASSEVGGPYEQYF
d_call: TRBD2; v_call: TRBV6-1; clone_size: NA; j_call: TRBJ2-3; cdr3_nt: TGTGCCAGCAGTGAAGTCGAAGCGGGAGGGGGCACAGATACGCAGTATTTT; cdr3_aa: CASSEVEAGGGTDTQYF
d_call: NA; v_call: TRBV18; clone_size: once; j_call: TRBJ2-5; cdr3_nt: TGTGCCAGCTCACCACTTGCCTATCAAGAGACCCAGTACTTC; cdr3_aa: CASSPLAYQETQYF
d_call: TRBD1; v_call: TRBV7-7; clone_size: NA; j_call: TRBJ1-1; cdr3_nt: TGTGCCAGCAGCCGACTAACCCAGGGGGGGAACACTGAAGCTTTCTTT; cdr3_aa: CASSRLTQGGNTEAFF
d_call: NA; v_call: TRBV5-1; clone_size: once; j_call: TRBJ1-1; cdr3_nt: TGCGCCAGCAGCTTAGCGAGGGACACTGAAGCTTTCTTT; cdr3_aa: CASSLARDTEAFF
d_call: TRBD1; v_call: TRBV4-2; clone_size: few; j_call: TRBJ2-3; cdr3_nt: TGTGCCAGCAGCCAGTCAAACAGGGGGCGTGGCACAGATACGCAGTATTTT; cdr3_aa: CASSQSNRGRGTDTQYF
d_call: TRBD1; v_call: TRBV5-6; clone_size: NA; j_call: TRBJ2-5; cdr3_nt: TGTGCCAGCAGCTTGGAAGGACAGGCCGAAGAGACCCAGTACTTC; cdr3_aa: CASSLEGQAEETQYF
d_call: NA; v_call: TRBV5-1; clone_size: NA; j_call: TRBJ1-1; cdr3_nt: TGCGCCAGCAGCTTGCGGAGCGTGAACACTGAAGCTTTCTTT; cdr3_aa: CASSLRSVNTEAFF
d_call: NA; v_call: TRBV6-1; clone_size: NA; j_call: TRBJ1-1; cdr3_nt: TGTGCCAGCAGTGAGCAGCGGAACACTGAAGCTTTCTTT; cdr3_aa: CASSEQRNTEAFF
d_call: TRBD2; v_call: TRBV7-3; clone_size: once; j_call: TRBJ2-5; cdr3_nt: TGTGCCAGCAGCCCCACTAGCGGGTTCCGAGAGACCCAGTACTTC; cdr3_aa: CASSPTSGFRETQYF
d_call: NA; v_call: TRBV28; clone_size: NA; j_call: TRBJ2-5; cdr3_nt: TGTGCCAGCAGTGACCCAGCGGGCCAAGAGACCCAGTACTTC; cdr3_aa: CASSDPAGQETQYF
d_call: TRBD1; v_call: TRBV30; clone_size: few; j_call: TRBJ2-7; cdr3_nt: TGTGCCCGCGGGACAGGGCGTTACGAGCAGTACTTC; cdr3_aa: CARGTGRYEQYF
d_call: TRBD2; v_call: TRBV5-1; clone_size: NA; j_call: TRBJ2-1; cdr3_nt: TGCGCCAGCAGCTTCCTAGCGGGAGGGACGGACAATGAGCAGTTCTTC; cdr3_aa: CASSFLAGGTDNEQFF
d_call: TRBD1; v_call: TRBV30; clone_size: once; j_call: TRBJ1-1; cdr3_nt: TGTGCCGGCAACAGGGGAATGAACACTGAAGCTTTCTTT; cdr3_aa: CAGNRGMNTEAFF
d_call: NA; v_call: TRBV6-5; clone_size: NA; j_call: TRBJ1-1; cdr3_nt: TGTGCCAGCAGTTCAGATACCTCGGGAACCAACACTGAAGCTTTCTTT; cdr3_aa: CASSSDTSGTNTEAFF
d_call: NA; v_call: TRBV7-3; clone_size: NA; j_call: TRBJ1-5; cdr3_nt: TGTGCCAGCAGCCCGGACAGTAGCAATCAGCCCCAGCATTTT; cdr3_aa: CASSPDSSNQPQHF
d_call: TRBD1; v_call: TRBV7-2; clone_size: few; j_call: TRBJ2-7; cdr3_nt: TGTGCCAGCAGTCGGGGACAGGGGCCCTACGAGCAGTACTTC; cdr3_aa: CASSRGQGPYEQYF
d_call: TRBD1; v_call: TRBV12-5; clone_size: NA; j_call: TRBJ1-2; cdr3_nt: TGTGCTAGCCGGACCAGGGGGTCCCCTAACTATGGCTACACCTTC; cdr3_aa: CASRTRGSPNYGYTF
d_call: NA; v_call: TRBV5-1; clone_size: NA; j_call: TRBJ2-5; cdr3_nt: TGCGCCAGCAGCAGGGGGGGGGCGGAGACCCAGTACTTC; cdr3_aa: CASSRGGAETQYF
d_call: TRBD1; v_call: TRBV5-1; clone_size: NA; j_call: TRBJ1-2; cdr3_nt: TGCGCCAGCAGCCAAAGGAGCGCACAGGGGGATAATGGCTACACCTTC; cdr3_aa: CASSQRSAQGDNGYTF
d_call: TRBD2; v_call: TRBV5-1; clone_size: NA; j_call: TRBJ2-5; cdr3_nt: TGCGCCAGCAGCTTGGACCCGGGGGGAGAGACCCAGTACTTC; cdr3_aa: CASSLDPGGETQYF
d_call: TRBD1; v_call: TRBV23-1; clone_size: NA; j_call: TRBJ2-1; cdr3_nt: TGCGCCAGCACCGGACAGGGGGCCTACAATGAGCAGTTCTTC; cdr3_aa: CASTGQGAYNEQFF
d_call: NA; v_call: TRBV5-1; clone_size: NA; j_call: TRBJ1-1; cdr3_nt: TGCGCCAGCAGCTTGGGCGGGGGGCGGACTGAAGCTTTCTTT; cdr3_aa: CASSLGGGRTEAFF
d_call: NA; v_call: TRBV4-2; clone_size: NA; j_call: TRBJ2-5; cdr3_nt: TGTGCCAGCAGCCAAGAAGGAGGTAGCGCGGTTCAAGAGACCCAGTACTTC; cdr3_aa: CASSQEGGSAVQETQYF
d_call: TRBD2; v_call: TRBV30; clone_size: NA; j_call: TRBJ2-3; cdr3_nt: TGTGCCTGGAGTCGTACTAGCGGGAAGACAGATACGCAGTATTTT; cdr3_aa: CAWSRTSGKTDTQYF
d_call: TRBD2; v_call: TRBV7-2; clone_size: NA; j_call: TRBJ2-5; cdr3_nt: TGTGCCAGCAGCTTTGACGACCGACTAGCGGGTGGGAAGACCCAGTACTTC; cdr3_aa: CASSFDDRLAGGKTQYF
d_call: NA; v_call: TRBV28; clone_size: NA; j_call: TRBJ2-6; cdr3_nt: TGTGCCAGCAGGGAGGGATTGAGCTCTGGGGCCAACGTCCTGACTTTC; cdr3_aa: CASREGLSSGANVLTF
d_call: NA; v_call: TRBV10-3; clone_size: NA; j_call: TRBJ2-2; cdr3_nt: TGTGCCATCAGTGCAGCCCCGGGGACCGGGGAGCTGTTTTTT; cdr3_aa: CAISAAPGTGELFF
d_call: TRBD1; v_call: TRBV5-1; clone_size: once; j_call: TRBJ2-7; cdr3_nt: TGCGCCAGCAGTAGACAGGGTACCTACGAGCAGTACTTC; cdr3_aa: CASSRQGTYEQYF
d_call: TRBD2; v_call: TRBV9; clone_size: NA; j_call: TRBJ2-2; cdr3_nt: TGTGCCAGCACCTCCGGGGGGGCCGTCGCCGGGGAGCTGTTTTTT; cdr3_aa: CASTSGGAVAGELFF
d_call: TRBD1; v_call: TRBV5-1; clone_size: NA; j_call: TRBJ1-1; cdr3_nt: TGCGCCAGCAGCCGCGGGGACAGAGAGGGAGAAGCTTTCTTT; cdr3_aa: CASSRGDREGEAFF
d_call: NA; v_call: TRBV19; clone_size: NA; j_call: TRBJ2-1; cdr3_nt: TGTGCCAGTAGTATGGCTCCCGGTGGGAGCTCCTACAATGAGCAGTTCTTC; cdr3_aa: CASSMAPGGSSYNEQFF
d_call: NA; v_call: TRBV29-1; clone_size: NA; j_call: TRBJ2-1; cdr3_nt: TGCAGCGTTGAACACGGGAGAAGCGATGAGCAGTTCTTC; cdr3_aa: CSVEHGRSDEQFF
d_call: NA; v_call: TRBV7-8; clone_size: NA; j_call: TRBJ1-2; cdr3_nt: TGTGCCAGCAGCTTAAAGGCAGGTTCCCCATATGGCTACACCTTC; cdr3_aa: CASSLKAGSPYGYTF
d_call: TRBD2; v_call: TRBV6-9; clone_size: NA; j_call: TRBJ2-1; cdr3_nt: TGTGCCAGTAGGGTGGCGGGCGGGAGGGCCTATTATTCTGGGGGATGGGAGTTTAATGAGCAGTTCTTC; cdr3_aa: CASRVAGGRAYYSGGWEFNEQFF
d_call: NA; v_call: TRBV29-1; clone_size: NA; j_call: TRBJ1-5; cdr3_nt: TGCAGCGTTCAGACCGGGGGGAGGCAGCCCCAGCATTTT; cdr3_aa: CSVQTGGRQPQHF
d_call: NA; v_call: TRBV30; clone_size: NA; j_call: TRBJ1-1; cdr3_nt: TGTGCCTGGAGATACCAACAGGCCTCGATATCGATGGGCACTGAAGCTTTCTTT; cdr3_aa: CAWRYQQASISMGTEAFF
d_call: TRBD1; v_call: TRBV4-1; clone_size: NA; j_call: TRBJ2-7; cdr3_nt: TGCGCCAGCAGCCGAAGGACAGGGGGCTACGAGCAGTACTTC; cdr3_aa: CASSRRTGGYEQYF
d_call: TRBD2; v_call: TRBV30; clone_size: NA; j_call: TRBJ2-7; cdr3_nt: TGTGCCTGGAGTGCCGCCACGGGGGGGTTCGCCTACGAGCAGTACTTC; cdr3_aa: CAWSAATGGFAYEQYF
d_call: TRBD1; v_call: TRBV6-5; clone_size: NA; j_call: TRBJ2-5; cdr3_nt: TGTGCCAGCAGTTACCCCCGGGACAGGGTGCGCGAGACCCAGTACTTC; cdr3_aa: CASSYPRDRVRETQYF